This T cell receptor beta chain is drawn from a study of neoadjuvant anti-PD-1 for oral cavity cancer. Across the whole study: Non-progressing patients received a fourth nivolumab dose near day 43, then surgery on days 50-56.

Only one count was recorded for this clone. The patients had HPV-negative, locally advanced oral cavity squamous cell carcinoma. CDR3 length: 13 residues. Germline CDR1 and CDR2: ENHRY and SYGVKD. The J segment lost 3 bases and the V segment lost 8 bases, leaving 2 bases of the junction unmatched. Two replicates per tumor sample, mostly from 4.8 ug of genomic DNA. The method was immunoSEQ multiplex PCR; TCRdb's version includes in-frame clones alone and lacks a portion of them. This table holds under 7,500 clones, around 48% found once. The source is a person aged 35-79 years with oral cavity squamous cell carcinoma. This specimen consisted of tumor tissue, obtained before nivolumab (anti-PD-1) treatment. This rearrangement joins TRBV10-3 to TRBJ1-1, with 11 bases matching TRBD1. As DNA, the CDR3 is TGTGCCATCCTGGGACAGGGGGACACTGAAGCTTTCTTT. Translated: CAILGQGDTEAFF.